Each of the 20 T cell receptor beta chains below was sequenced from the same sample in a study of blood T cell repertoires in COVID-19. The assay was immunoSEQ multiplex PCR, and TCRdb's table has in-frame clones only and misses some. The data show approximately 250,000 clones, roughly nine tenths seen once. The sequenced material came from peripheral blood. These receptors were obtained from a man aged 35 to 55 with active or convalescent COVID-19.

The chain uses TRBV28 and TRBJ2-1; no clear D. The CDR3 is made up of 16 amino acids. The ends were cut back, 6 bases at V and 6 bases at J, with 21 bases in the middle. From germline, CDR1 is MDHEN and CDR2 SYDVKM. The chain's CDR3 is CASSAPGVGSFNEQFF. The CDR3, as DNA: TGTGCCAGCAGCGCCCCTGGTGTGGGCTCGTTCAATGAGCAGTTCTTC.

Here the CDR3 reads CSVEGGVGNEQFF. The CDR3 DNA is TGCAGCGTTGAAGGGGGGGTTGGAAATGAGCAGTTCTTC. This rearrangement joins TRBV29-1 to TRBJ2-1, with D perhaps matching TRBD2 (6 bases). Germline V lookup: CDR1 SQVTM, CDR2 ANQGSEA. V lost 1 base and J lost 7, with 11 bases in between. CDR3 size: 13 residues.

The V call is TRBV18, the J call TRBJ1-6; D unresolved. The CDR3 totals 14 residues. Germline CDR1 is KGHSH and CDR2 is LQKENI. Trimming left V 2 bases short and J 7 bases short, with 9 bases between. The DNA for the CDR3 is TGTGCCAGCTCACCATTGGGAGCCAATTCACCCCTCCACTTT. Its translation is CASSPLGANSPLHF. Full variable domain (remainder filled in from reference TRBV18 and TRBJ1-6): NAGVMQNPRHLVRRRGQEARLRCSPMKGHSHVYWYRQLPEEGLKFMVYLQKENIIDESGMPKERFSAEFPKEGPSILRIQQVVRGDSAAYFCASSPLGANSPLHFGNGTRLTVT.

The gene calls are TRBV30 and TRBJ2-7, with D possibly TRBD2 on 5 matching bases. The germline V and J ends were trimmed by 1 base and 6 bases, with 13 bases remaining between them. The germline CDR1 and CDR2 sequences are GTSNPN and SVGIG (reference sequence). The CDR3 runs 13 residues. The CDR3 region has the DNA TGTGCCTGGAGTGGAATGAGGGAAATCGAGCAGTACTTC. It yields the protein CAWSGMREIEQYF.

V and J are TRBV28 and TRBJ2-1; weak D call: TRBD1 (5 bases). The CDR3 sequence is 15 residues long. Germline V lookup: CDR1 MDHEN, CDR2 SYDVKM. V lost 8 bases and J lost 6, with 20 bases in between. Written as DNA, the CDR3 is TGTGCCAGCGCTGCTGGGGCCCTTAGAATCAATGAGCAGTTCTTC. Translated, it gives CASAAGALRINEQFF.

This clone was observed a handful of times. The chain has TRBV28 and TRBJ1-5; weak D call: TRBD1 (5 bases). Germline V gene data show CDR1 as MDHEN and CDR2 as SYDVKM. Trimming removed 8 bases at V and 7 bases at J, with 18 bases between. The CDR3 loop spans 14 amino acids. CDR3 loop: CASRVVGGYQPQHF. The CDR3 region has the DNA TGTGCCAGCCGTGTCGTTGGGGGGTACCAGCCCCAGCATTTT.

The V call is TRBV9, the J call TRBJ1-5; possibly TRBD1 for D (5 bases). CDR1 and CDR2 (germline): SGDLS, YYNGEE. The CDR3 is 17 amino acids. V gave up 0 bases and J gave up 4 bases, with 17 bases separating them. For the CDR3, the DNA is TGTGCCAGCAGCGTAGGTCCGTCAGGGAAGGGGAATCAGCCCCAGCATTTT. Translating it yields CASSVGPSGKGNQPQHF.

This clone has only one observation. The chain couples TRBV24-1 to TRBJ1-1; D might be TRBD1 (5 bases). This CDR3 has 15 amino acids. V lost 5 bases and J lost 1, with 13 bases in between. Germline CDR1 KGHDR, CDR2 SFDVKD. As DNA, the CDR3 is TGTGCCACCAGTGGTGGAGAGACAGCGAACACTGAAGCTTTCTTT. The encoded protein is CATSGGETANTEAFF.

The chain couples TRBV19 to TRBJ2-7; 10 bases agree with TRBD2. The CDR3 is 17 residues long. Germline V CDR1 and CDR2: LNHDA, SQIVND (reference sequence). Germline trimming cut 0 bases from V and 6 bases from J; bases unmatched to any gene: 11. The CDR3 bases are TGTGCCAGTAGTATAGATCTAGGGCTAGCGGGAGACCGCGAGCAGTACTTC. Translation: CASSIDLGLAGDREQYF.

The chain uses TRBV5-1 and TRBJ2-1, with TRBD2 matching over 11 bases. Germline V gene data show CDR1 as SGHRS and CDR2 as YFSETQ. The V and J ends lost 5 bases and 9 bases, in that order; junction bases with no gene match: 13. This CDR3 region has 16 residues. The CDR3 region has the DNA TGCGCCAGCAGGACGGTCGGGACTAGCGGCCGTGGTGAGCAGTTCTTC. Protein: CASRTVGTSGRGEQFF.

DNA for the CDR3: TGCGCCAGCAGCCAAAGCAGGGGGTCCGGTAATGAAAAACTGTTTTTT. Translated, it gives CASSQSRGSGNEKLFF. The rearrangement uses TRBV4-1 and TRBJ1-4, with 7 bases matching TRBD1. Per germline, CDR1 MGHRA and CDR2 YSYEKL. J was trimmed by 4 bases and V by 2 bases; bases with no gene match: 7. The length of the CDR3 is 16 residues.

The CDR3 spells CASIKTGAGTGELFF. CDR3 sequence (DNA): TGTGCCAGTATCAAAACAGGGGCGGGCACCGGGGAGCTGTTTTTT. The chain joins TRBV19 to TRBJ2-2; TRBD1 matches 7 bases. Per germline, CDR1 LNHDA and CDR2 SQIVND (reference sequence). V lost 7 bases, J lost 4 bases, and 9 bases stayed unmatched. The CDR3 contains 15 residues.

The V gene is TRBV5-4, the J gene TRBJ1-2, with a weak D call TRBD1 (5 bases). Per germline, CDR1 SGHNT and CDR2 YYREEE (reference sequence). Trimming shortened V by 5 bases and J by 7 bases, and 18 bases separated the two germline ends. This CDR3 contains 14 residues. CDR3 protein: CASSSPGTVGGYTF. The DNA of the CDR3 is TGTGCCAGCAGTTCCCCCGGGACTGTGGGTGGCTACACCTTC.

The gene calls are TRBV19 and TRBJ1-2; TRBD1 matches at 9 bases. Germline trimming cut 10 bases from V and 6 bases from J; bases unmatched to any gene: 15. Germline CDR1 is LNHDA and CDR2 is SQIVND (reference sequence). The CDR3 loop spans 15 amino acids. CDR3 coding DNA: TGTGCCACCCTCCACCCGGACAGGGGAAGAGATGGCTACACCTTC. This codes for CATLHPDRGRDGYTF.

The J gene is TRBJ2-1, the V gene TRBV3-1 (or the pseudogene TRBV3-2); 12 bases fit TRBD2. The CDR3 runs to 15 residues. Germline-derived CDR1 and CDR2 are LGHDT and YNNKEL (reference sequence). V was clipped by 4 bases and J by 5 bases; unmatched bases: 3. CDR3 amino acids: CASSPRLAGDNEQFF. The DNA of the CDR3 is TGTGCCAGCAGCCCACGACTAGCGGGAGACAATGAGCAGTTCTTC.

This clone was seen once. The chain has TRBV6-2 or TRBV6-3 and TRBJ1-2; a weak D match, TRBD1 (6 bases). The CDR3 extends over 13 amino acids. Trimming took 4 bases from V and 6 from J, leaving 12 bases between them. In germline, CDR1 is MNHEY, CDR2 SVGEGT. The CDR3 sequence: CASSSPRQDGYTF. The CDR3 DNA reads TGTGCCAGCAGTTCCCCACGACAGGATGGCTACACCTTC.

This clone was recorded only once. This chain connects TRBV10-3 to TRBJ2-5, with a weak D call TRBD1 (6 bases). The CDR3 loop spans 13 amino acids. The V and J ends lost 3 bases and 5 bases respectively, with 10 bases between them. Germline V gene sequence: CDR1 ENHRY, CDR2 SYGVKD. The CDR3 nucleotides are TGTGCCATCAGTGAACAGGGAGATGAGACCCAGTACTTC. Translated: CAISEQGDETQYF.

The chain recombines TRBV13 with TRBJ2-1; 8 positions agree with TRBD2. There are 15 residues in the CDR3. V shed 0 bases and J 8 bases; nucleotides not matched to a gene: 6. CDR1 and CDR2 (germline): PRHDT, FYEKMQ (reference sequence). The CDR3, as DNA: TGTGCCAGCAGCTTAGGAGCGGGGGTAGGTGATGAGCAGTTCTTC. Amino acids: CASSLGAGVGDEQFF.

The chain uses TRBV30 and TRBJ2-1; 16 bases agree with TRBD2. The CDR3 consists of 16 residues. V lost 7 bases to trimming and J lost 7 bases; unmatched junction nucleotides: 10. Germline values: CDR1 GTSNPN, CDR2 SVGIG (reference sequence). Here the CDR3 reads CALFSPGLAGGNEQFF. The CDR3 bases are TGTGCCTTATTCTCTCCGGGACTAGCGGGGGGGAATGAGCAGTTCTTC.

V gene TRBV11-3 combines with J gene TRBJ1-3; 11 bases are shared with TRBD1. The CDR3 is 14 residues long. The V gene's germline CDR1 is SGHNT and CDR2 YENEEA. The J segment lost 8 bases and the V segment lost 5 bases, leaving 5 bases of the junction unmatched. CDR3 coding DNA: TGTGCCAGCAGCCCAGGACAGGGGGCAGACACCATATATTTT. Protein: CASSPGQGADTIYF.